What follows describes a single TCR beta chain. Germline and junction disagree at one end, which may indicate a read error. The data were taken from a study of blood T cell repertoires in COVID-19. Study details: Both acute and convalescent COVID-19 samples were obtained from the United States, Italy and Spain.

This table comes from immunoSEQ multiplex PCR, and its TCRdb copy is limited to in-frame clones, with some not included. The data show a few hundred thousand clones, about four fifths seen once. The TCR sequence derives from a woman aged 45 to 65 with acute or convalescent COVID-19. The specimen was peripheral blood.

CDR3 amino acids: CASSPRASF. The CDR3 coding sequence is TGTGCCAGCAGCCCGCGGGCTTCATTC. The V gene is TRBV9, the J gene TRBJ1-2; D is unclear. Looked up from germline, CDR1 is SGDLS and CDR2 is YYNGEE. The CDR3 loop spans 9 amino acids.